These 5 T cell receptor beta chains came from one sample sequenced in a study of cytomegalovirus exposure and HLA in healthy donors listed by TCRdb under 2017. Library prep was done by the immunoSEQ multiplex PCR assay. For the multiplex PCR, a mixture combining 60 forward primers for TCR Vbeta segments and 13 reverse primers for TCR Jbeta segments was used. TCRdb limited this immuneACCESS table to in-frame rearrangements with V and J called. A share of clones is missing; checked studies link under half to unresolved V genes, and the rest is unexplained. The sample yields tens of thousands of clones; more than 75% were counted once. Of the sample, 20% to 30% falls within the top ten clones. Sequencing was done on a sample of PBMCs. These TCRs come from a woman aged 45-59 years in good health and CMV-seropositive.

This chain uses TRBV6-5 with TRBJ2-7, with 7 bases aligning to TRBD2. The CDR3 runs to 14 residues. The junction had 13 bases not matched to a gene; V was cut back by 8 bases and J by 6 bases. The germline V gene encodes CDR1 MNHEY and CDR2 SVGAGI. For the CDR3, the DNA is TGTGCCAGCCGACCTAGCGGATACCTTCTCGAGCAGTACTTC. Translation gives CASRPSGYLLEQYF.

This chain links TRBV30 with TRBJ1-5; D might be TRBD1 (5 bases). The CDR3 extends over 13 amino acids. Trimming took off 5 bases at V and 2 bases at J, with 10 bases between the two ends. Germline CDR1 reads GTSNPN; CDR2 reads SVGIG (reference sequence). The CDR3 spells CAWAGGGNQPQHF. In nucleotides, the CDR3 is TGTGCCTGGGCCGGAGGGGGCAATCAGCCCCAGCATTTT. The variable domain in full, with the rest retrieved from reference TRBV30 and TRBJ1-5, is SQTIHQWPATLVQPVGSPLSLECTVEGTSNPNLYWYRQAAGRGLQLLFYSVGIGQISSEVPQNLSASRPQDRQFILSSKKLLLSDSGFYLCAWAGGGNQPQHFGDGTRLSIL.

The chain uses TRBV7-2 and TRBJ1-2; D possibly corresponds to TRBD1 (6 bases). The CDR3 has 14 amino acids. Germline assignment: CDR1 SGHTA and CDR2 FQGNSA. Trimming removed 0 bases at V and 4 bases at J, with 9 bases between. CDR3 coding DNA: TGTGCCAGCAGCTTAGCACAGGGCCTCTATGGCTACACCTTC. Protein sequence: CASSLAQGLYGYTF.

The chain links TRBV11-2 to TRBJ2-7, with 8 bases fitting TRBD2. The junction had 3 bases not matched to a gene; V was cut back by 3 bases and J by 2 bases. This CDR3 is 14 amino acids long. CDR1 is SGHAT, CDR2 FQNNGV, per germline. The CDR3 DNA reads TGTGCCAGCAGCTTGCTAGCGGGTACCTACGAGCAGTACGTC. Translated, it gives CASSLLAGTYEQYV.

The rearrangement links TRBV5-1 to TRBJ1-4, with 9 bases fitting TRBD1. The J segment lost 0 bases and the V segment lost 4 bases, leaving 4 bases of the junction unmatched. Per the germline V gene, CDR1 is SGHRS and CDR2 is YFSETQ. The CDR3 totals 16 residues. The chain's CDR3 is CASSPGQGSTNEKLFF. CDR3 bases: TGCGCCAGCAGCCCCGGACAGGGGTCAACTAATGAAAAACTGTTTTTT.